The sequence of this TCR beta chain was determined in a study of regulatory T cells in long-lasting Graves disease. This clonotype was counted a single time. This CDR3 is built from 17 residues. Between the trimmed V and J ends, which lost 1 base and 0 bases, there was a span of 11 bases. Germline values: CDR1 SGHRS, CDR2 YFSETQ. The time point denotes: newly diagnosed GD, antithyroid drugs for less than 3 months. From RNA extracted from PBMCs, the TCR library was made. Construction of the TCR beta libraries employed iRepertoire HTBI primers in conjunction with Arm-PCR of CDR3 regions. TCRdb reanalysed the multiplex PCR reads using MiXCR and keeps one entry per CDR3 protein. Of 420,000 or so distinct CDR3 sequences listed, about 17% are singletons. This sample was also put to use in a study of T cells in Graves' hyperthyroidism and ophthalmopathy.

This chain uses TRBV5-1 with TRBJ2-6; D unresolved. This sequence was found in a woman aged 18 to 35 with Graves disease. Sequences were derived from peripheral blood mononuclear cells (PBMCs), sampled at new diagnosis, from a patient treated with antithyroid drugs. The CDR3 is CASSLWIARSGANVLTF. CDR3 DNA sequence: TGCGCCAGCAGCTTGTGGATAGCTCGCTCTGGGGCCAACGTCCTGACTTTC.